This T cell receptor beta chain was retrieved from a study of blood T cell repertoires in COVID-19. At the level of the study: Collection of acute and convalescent COVID-19 samples took place in the United States, Italy and Spain.

Profiling relied on immunoSEQ multiplex PCR, and the TCRdb table lists in-frame clones only, not all of them. Here the sample spans around 100,000 clones, 85% being singletons. CDR3 length equals 14 residues. The germline V gene encodes CDR1 LNHDA and CDR2 SQIVND (reference sequence). Germline trimming cut 8 bases from V and 3 bases from J; bases unmatched to any gene: 7. V usage is TRBV19 and J usage is TRBJ2-7; TRBD2 matches at 10 bases. The TCR originated in a man aged 45-60 years with active or convalescent COVID-19. Specimen: peripheral blood. This CDR3 reads CASGRTSGRYEQYF. In DNA form, the CDR3 reads TGTGCCAGTGGAAGGACTAGCGGTCGCTACGAGCAGTACTTC.